A single sample is the source of the 25 T cell receptor beta chains below, sequenced in a study of blood T cells in healthy people across ages. A sample-barcoded 5' primer and a J-beta primer mix were used in a second PCR of roughly 7 to 11 cycles. TCRdb processed the 5' RACE reads anew with MiXCR; each CDR3 protein has one entry. The sample contains around 1,700,000 distinct CDR3 sequences, roughly 27% of which appear only once. The sequencing input was blood. All receptors derive from a woman in her thirties in good health.

The chain is built from TRBV7-2 and TRBJ2-1; maybe TRBD1 (5 bases). This CDR3 has 16 residues. Trimming left V 1 base short and J 5 bases short, with 15 bases between. The V gene's germline CDR1 is SGHTA and CDR2 FQGNSA. The chain's CDR3 is CASSLDGAQKNNEQFF. DNA of the CDR3: TGTGCCAGCAGCTTAGATGGGGCGCAGAAGAACAATGAGCAGTTCTTC. The whole variable domain, filled in from reference TRBV7-2 and TRBJ2-1, reads GAGVSQSPSNKVTEKGKDVELRCDPISGHTALYWYRQSLGQGLEFLIYFQGNSAPDKSGLPSDRFSAERTGGSVSTLTIQRTQQEDSAVYLCASSLDGAQKNNEQFFGPGTRLTVL.

This clonotype was seen a handful of times. The V gene is TRBV4-2, the J gene TRBJ2-1; TRBD2 is a possible D gene (6 bases). Deletions cut 4 bases from V and 3 bases from J, with 16 bases between. CDR1 and CDR2 from the germline V gene are LGHNA and YNFKEQ. CDR3 size: 16 residues. The CDR3 DNA sequence: TGTGCCAGCAGCCTCGTCCGGGACTCCTTCTACAATGAGCAGTTCTTC. This translates into CASSLVRDSFYNEQFF.

V usage is TRBV6-2 or TRBV6-3 and J usage is TRBJ1-5, with TRBD1 matching over 10 bases. This CDR3 contains 16 residues. In germline, CDR1 is MNHEY, CDR2 SVGEGT. The trim removed 3 bases at V and 2 bases at J, leaving 4 bases unmatched. The CDR3 DNA reads as TGTGCCAGCAGTTATCAGGGACAGGGGCGCAATCAGCCCCAGCATTTT. It encodes CASSYQGQGRNQPQHF.

The J gene is TRBJ2-7, the V gene TRBV5-1; no clear D gene. The CDR3 is made up of 15 amino acids. The germline V gene has CDR1 SGHRS and CDR2 YFSETQ. Trimming took 4 bases from V and 0 from J, leaving 14 bases between them. The CDR3 DNA reads as TGCGCCAGCAGCAACCGGACGCCTGGCTCCTACGAGCAGTACTTC. Translated: CASSNRTPGSYEQYF. The whole variable domain, remainder taken from reference TRBV5-1 and TRBJ2-7, is KAGVTQTPRYLIKTRGQQVTLSCSPISGHRSVSWYQQTPGQGLQFLFEYFSETQRNKGNFPGRFSGRQFSNSRSEMNVSTLELGDSALYLCASSNRTPGSYEQYFGPGTRLTVT.

This chain connects TRBV4-1 to TRBJ1-2, with D perhaps TRBD1 (6 bases). This CDR3 has 14 amino acids. The V gene's germline CDR1 is MGHRA and CDR2 YSYEKL. Trimming removed 0 bases from V and 8 bases from J, with 13 bases in between. CDR3 sequence: CASSQDWGGGGYTF. In DNA form, the CDR3 reads TGCGCCAGCAGCCAAGATTGGGGGGGCGGAGGCTACACCTTC.

This clonotype turned up a few times. The V and J genes are TRBV5-1 and TRBJ2-7; 14 nucleotides match TRBD2. Unmatched junction bases numbered 9, after V lost 4 bases and J lost 0 bases. This CDR3 has 18 amino acids. Germline CDR1 SGHRS, CDR2 YFSETQ. In DNA form, the CDR3 reads TGCGCCAGCAGCGACGGACTAGCGGGGGGAAAGTTCTCCTACGAGCAGTACTTC. This translates into CASSDGLAGGKFSYEQYF.

The table lists this clonotype with a few counts. This chain joins TRBV6-5 and TRBJ2-7; the match to TRBD2 covers 9 bases. The CDR3 contains 13 residues. Per germline, CDR1 MNHEY and CDR2 SVGAGI. Germline trimming cut 6 bases from V and 5 bases from J; bases unmatched to any gene: 5. The CDR3 region has the DNA TGTGCCAGCAGGCGGACTAGCGAGAACGAGCAGTACTTC. As protein: CASRRTSENEQYF.

V and J are TRBV6-2 or TRBV6-3 and TRBJ1-1, with D maybe TRBD1 (6 bases). Trimming removed 1 base at V and 1 base at J, with 13 bases between. Germline V gene lookup returns CDR1 MNHEY and CDR2 SVGEGT. The CDR3 covers 16 residues. The CDR3 DNA reads as TGTGCCAGCAGTTACTGGAGGACAGCTTCGAACACTGAAGCTTTCTTT. It encodes CASSYWRTASNTEAFF.

For this clonotype: The junction does not match germline at one end; this may be a read error. V usage is TRBV6-2 or TRBV6-3 and J usage is TRBJ2-1, with no clear D. The CDR3 spans 12 residues. Germline assignment: CDR1 MNHEY and CDR2 SVGEGT. DNA of the CDR3: TGTTCCAGCAGCCGGTCGGATAATGAGCAGTTCTTC. This gives the protein CSSSRSDNEQFF.

About this clonotype: A read error may be the cause here, since a much bigger clone is one base away. CDR3 sequence reads: CSVEAGARVQYF. DNA for the CDR3: TGCAGCGTTGAAGCGGGGGCGAGGGTGCAGTATTTT. The chain has TRBV29-1 and TRBJ2-3, with D tentatively TRBD1 or TRBD2 (6 bases each). Germline CDR1 and CDR2: SQVTM and ANQGSEA. V was pared by 1 base and J by 11 bases, with 13 bases between. The CDR3 contains 12 residues.

J is TRBJ2-3 and V is TRBV7-9, with TRBD2 identical over 8 bases. The junction had 10 bases not matched to a gene; V was cut back by 5 bases and J by 3 bases. The CDR3 extends over 16 amino acids. Germline values: CDR1 SEHNR, CDR2 FQNEAQ (reference sequence). As DNA, the CDR3 is TGTGCCAGCAGCCCCCAAAGCGGGAGAGAAACAGATACGCAGTATTTT. This encodes CASSPQSGRETDTQYF.

The chain carries TRBV5-1 and TRBJ2-7; 9 bases align to TRBD1. Looked up from germline, CDR1 is SGHRS and CDR2 is YFSETQ. This CDR3 contains 14 residues. The ends lost 8 bases at V and 7 bases at J; junction bases unmatched: 13. In DNA, the CDR3 is TGCGCCAGTGCCATCCCTACAGGGGGCAATGAGCAGTACTTC. Its protein product is CASAIPTGGNEQYF.

V is TRBV5-1 and J is TRBJ1-1; D may be TRBD1 (5 bases). The V end was cut by 5 bases, the J end by 4 bases, with 15 bases between. The CDR3 extends over 14 amino acids. Looked up from germline, CDR1 is SGHRS and CDR2 is YFSETQ. The CDR3 loop is CASSQSGGGTEAFF. In DNA, the CDR3 is TGCGCCAGCAGTCAGAGTGGGGGTGGCACTGAAGCTTTCTTT. The full variable domain, with the rest looked up from reference TRBV5-1 and TRBJ1-1, is KAGVTQTPRYLIKTRGQQVTLSCSPISGHRSVSWYQQTPGQGLQFLFEYFSETQRNKGNFPGRFSGRQFSNSRSEMNVSTLELGDSALYLCASSQSGGGTEAFFGQGTRLTVV.

J is TRBJ1-2 and V is TRBV5-6; the D gene is possibly TRBD1 (6 bases). The CDR3 spans 14 residues. Germline CDR1 and CDR2: SGHDT and YYEEEE. V lost 0 bases to trimming and J lost 4 bases, with 10 bases between them. The CDR3, as DNA: TGTGCCAGCAGCTTGGGAAAGGGGGTCTATGGCTACACCTTC. Protein sequence: CASSLGKGVYGYTF.

The CDR3 reads CASSLFAGGNYEQYF. The CDR3 DNA reads TGCGCCAGCAGCTTGTTTGCGGGGGGGAACTACGAGCAGTACTTC. The chain combines TRBV5-1 with TRBJ2-7, with TRBD2 matching over 9 bases. Unmatched junction bases numbered 5, after V lost 1 base and J lost 3 bases. This CDR3 region has 15 residues. Germline-derived CDR1 and CDR2 are SGHRS and YFSETQ.

This clonotype was picked up a small number of times. The gene calls are TRBV12-3 or TRBV12-4 and TRBJ2-1, with D maybe TRBD2 (6 bases). Trimming took 5 bases from V and 7 from J, leaving 21 bases between them. The CDR3 is 16 amino acids. The CDR3 sequence: CASSSYGGGRKNEQFF. The CDR3 bases are TGTGCCAGCAGTAGCTATGGGGGAGGTCGAAAAAATGAGCAGTTCTTC.

V usage is TRBV9 and J usage is TRBJ1-1, with 9 bases identical to TRBD1. The CDR3 loop spans 16 amino acids. V lost 4 bases, J lost 5 bases, and 12 bases stayed unmatched. In germline, CDR1 is SGDLS, CDR2 YYNGEE. CDR3 DNA sequence: TGTGCCAGCAGCCCCAAGATTACAGGGGGCGAGACTGAAGCTTTCTTT. It specifies CASSPKITGGETEAFF. Together with reference TRBV9 and TRBJ1-1, the CDR3 gives the full variable domain: DSGVTQTPKHLITATGQRVTLRCSPRSGDLSVYWYQQSLDQGLQFLIQYYNGEERAKGNILERFSAQQFPDLHSELNLSSLELGDSALYFCASSPKITGGETEAFFGQGTRLTVV.

This clonotype was seen a handful of times. The V gene is TRBV5-6, the J gene TRBJ2-3; D is undetermined. The CDR3 consists of 13 residues. Germline CDR1 and CDR2: SGHDT and YYEEEE. V dropped 4 bases and J dropped 4 bases, with 10 bases sitting between them. The CDR3, as DNA: TGTGCCAGCAGCCGGATTTTGGCAGATACGCAGTATTTT. Protein product: CASSRILADTQYF.

This clonotype appeared a single time. V and J are TRBV7-4 and TRBJ1-4; D might be TRBD1 (5 bases). V lost 5 bases and J 0 bases, leaving 16 bases between the germline ends. CDR3 length equals 17 residues. The V gene's germline CDR1 is SGHVT and CDR2 SQSDAQ. CDR3: CASSLFGRGATNEKLFF. In nucleotides, the CDR3 is TGTGCCAGCAGCCTCTTCGGTAGGGGCGCAACTAATGAAAAACTGTTTTTT.

The V call is TRBV20-1, the J call TRBJ2-4; a possible D gene is TRBD1 (5 bases). The germline V gene encodes CDR1 DFQATT and CDR2 SNEGSKA (reference sequence). CDR3 size: 12 residues. The germline V and J ends were trimmed by 6 bases and 13 bases, with 19 bases remaining between them. The CDR3 loop is CSARHADNEQYF. The CDR3 DNA reads TGCAGTGCGCGGCATGCGGACAATGAGCAGTACTTC.

This clonotype was recorded many times. V is TRBV12-3 or TRBV12-4 and J is TRBJ2-7; D gene ambiguous. The CDR3 has 14 residues. The ends were cut back, 2 bases at V and 0 bases at J, with 8 bases in the middle. The CDR3 loop is CASSLKSPSYEQYF. CDR3 nucleotides: TGTGCCAGCAGTTTAAAATCACCCTCCTACGAGCAGTACTTC.

This chain joins TRBV7-2 and TRBJ1-3; D uncertain. Germline lookup yields CDR1 SGHTA and CDR2 FQGNSA. Trimming took 5 bases from V and 8 from J, leaving 13 bases between them. CDR3 length equals 13 residues. In DNA, the CDR3 is TGTGCCAGCAGCCTGGTAGGGTTCGACACCATATATTTT. It yields the protein CASSLVGFDTIYF.

A remark on this clonotype: Its ends do not fully match the called genes, so a read error is possible. The chain combines TRBV9 with TRBJ1-2, with D unresolved. Looked up from germline, CDR1 is SGDLS and CDR2 is YYNGEE. This CDR3 is 13 amino acids long. The CDR3 protein is CAGSPRAAYSYTF. The CDR3 DNA reads TGTGCCGGCAGCCCCAGAGCCGCCTATAGCTACACCTTC.

This clonotype was seen repeatedly, ten times or more. The J gene is TRBJ2-7, the V gene TRBV5-5; D is perhaps TRBD1 (5 bases). Germline V gene sequence: CDR1 SGHKS, CDR2 YYEKEE (reference sequence). The V end was cut by 0 bases, the J end by 0 bases, with 10 bases between. CDR3 length: 15 residues. The CDR3, as DNA: TGTGCCAGCAGCTTGGGGGGCCTCATCTCCTACGAGCAGTACTTC. This codes for CASSLGGLISYEQYF. The whole variable domain, remainder taken from reference TRBV5-5 and TRBJ2-7, is DAGVTQSPTHLIKTRGQQVTLRCSPISGHKSVSWYQQVLGQGPQFIFQYYEKEERGRGNFPDRFSARQFPNYSSELNVNALLLGDSALYLCASSLGGLISYEQYFGPGTRLTVT.

The V and J genes are TRBV12-3 or TRBV12-4 and TRBJ2-2; TRBD2 might be the D (5 bases). V gave up 5 bases and J gave up 7 bases, with 17 bases separating them. This CDR3 is 15 amino acids long. CDR3: CASSLVPGMNGELFF. The CDR3 bases are TGTGCCAGCAGTCTAGTTCCGGGGATGAACGGGGAGCTGTTTTTT.